A single sample is the source of the 16 T cell receptor beta chains below, sequenced in a study of T cell responses to AZD1222 COVID-19 vaccine. Assay: immunoSEQ multiplex PCR; the TCRdb copy retains only in-frame clones and omits some. The sample carries 57,000 or so clones, 81% recorded once. The sample in question was peripheral blood, obtained 28 days after the second AZD1222 dose. These receptor sequences come from an adult who received the AZD1222 COVID-19 vaccine.

The rearrangement uses TRBV19 and TRBJ2-2; no clear D. Trimming shortened V by 3 bases and J by 1 base, and 9 bases separated the two germline ends. There are 15 residues in the CDR3. Germline CDR1 reads LNHDA; CDR2 reads SQIVND (reference sequence). CDR3 protein: CASSIGPVNTGELFF. The CDR3 DNA sequence: TGTGCCAGTAGTATCGGGCCGGTGAACACCGGGGAGCTGTTTTTT.

The genes are TRBV10-3 and TRBJ1-6, with D hard to call. The germline V and J ends were trimmed by 4 bases and 10 bases, with 14 bases remaining between them. Germline V gives CDR1 ENHRY, CDR2 SYGVKD. This CDR3 is built from 14 residues. CDR3 DNA sequence: TGTGCCATCAGTGGGGCCAGCAGCGACTCACCCCTCCACTTT. As protein: CAISGASSDSPLHF.

The chain has TRBV6-5 and TRBJ2-2, with D uncertain. V shed 6 bases and J shed 0 bases, with 5 bases lying between them. The germline gives CDR1 MNHEY, CDR2 SVGAGI. There are 13 residues in the CDR3. CDR3 loop: CASRRANTGELFF. The CDR3 region has the DNA TGTGCCAGCAGGCGAGCGAACACCGGGGAGCTGTTTTTT.

This clone showed up just once. The chain employs TRBV18 and TRBJ2-5, with D hard to call. The germline gives CDR1 KGHSH, CDR2 LQKENI. The V end was cut by 0 bases, the J end by 4 bases, with 9 bases between. The length of the CDR3 is 14 residues. DNA for the CDR3: TGTGCCAGCTCACCACCGGTTGCGAGAGAGACCCAGTACTTC. Protein: CASSPPVARETQYF.

The chain has TRBV7-6 and TRBJ2-7; 9 nucleotides align to TRBD1. From germline, CDR1 is SGHVS and CDR2 FNYEAQ. V lost 6 bases to trimming and J lost 5 bases; unmatched junction nucleotides: 11. The CDR3 contains 15 residues. In DNA, the CDR3 is TGTGCCAGCAGTGCTCTAGGGGACAGGGCGGACGAGCAGTACTTC. Translating it yields CASSALGDRADEQYF.

The chain joins TRBV19 to TRBJ1-1; D ambiguous. This CDR3 spans 14 amino acids. The V gene lost 5 bases and the J gene lost 2 bases, with 12 bases spanning the gap. Per germline, CDR1 LNHDA and CDR2 SQIVND (reference sequence). The CDR3 here is CASSSEGLNTEAFF. CDR3 DNA: TGTGCCAGTAGTTCAGAGGGTCTCAACACTGAAGCTTTCTTT. Using reference TRBV19 and TRBJ1-1 for the parts outside the CDR3, the full variable domain is DGGITQSPKYLFRKEGQNVTLSCEQNLNHDAMYWYRQDPGQGLRLIYYSQIVNDFQKGDIAEGYSVSREKKESFPLTVTSAQKNPTAFYLCASSSEGLNTEAFFGQGTRLTVV.

This clone was recorded only once. The rearrangement uses TRBV6-5 and TRBJ1-3; 9 positions match TRBD1. The V gene's germline CDR1 is MNHEY and CDR2 SVGAGI. Unmatched junction bases numbered 6, after V lost 5 bases and J lost 7 bases. This CDR3 contains 14 residues. For the CDR3, the DNA is TGTGCCAGCAGTCTGGGACAGGGATGGAACACCATATATTTT. This encodes CASSLGQGWNTIYF.

This chain links TRBV27 with TRBJ1-1; no clear D. This CDR3 spans 19 amino acids. V was cut by 1 base and J by 3 bases, with 24 bases left in between. CDR1 is MNHEY and CDR2 is SMNVEV in the germline V gene (reference sequence). The CDR3 sequence is CASSLWWGENTPRDTEAFF. DNA of the CDR3: TGTGCCAGCAGTTTATGGTGGGGAGAAAACACCCCGAGGGACACTGAAGCTTTCTTT.

The V gene is TRBV7-9, the J gene TRBJ2-7, with 9 bases identical to TRBD1. The CDR3 is 16 residues long. V lost 4 bases to trimming and J lost 0 bases; unmatched junction nucleotides: 7. Germline assignment: CDR1 SEHNR and CDR2 FQNEAQ (reference sequence). The CDR3 is CASSWTGDRPSYEQYF. The CDR3 DNA reads TGTGCCAGCAGCTGGACAGGGGACCGACCCTCCTACGAGCAGTACTTC.

CDR3 in DNA: TGTGCCAGCAGCTTGGGACTAGCGGGAGGAGGGGGCACCGGGGAGCTGTTTTTT. It is translated as CASSLGLAGGGGTGELFF. The genes are TRBV5-4 and TRBJ2-2, with 13 positions matching TRBD2. CDR3 length: 18 amino acids. CDR1 is SGHNT, CDR2 YYREEE, per germline (reference sequence). Trimming at V came to 0 bases and at J to 4 bases, leaving 6 bases not matched to a gene.

A few counts support this clone. The chain links TRBV5-1 to TRBJ2-7; D might be TRBD1 or TRBD2, each matching 5 bases. The CDR3 contains 18 residues. Per germline, CDR1 SGHRS and CDR2 YFSETQ. V was trimmed by 4 bases and J by 0 bases, leaving 23 bases between them. Here the CDR3 reads CASSGDLESSLASYEQYF. CDR3 DNA sequence: TGCGCCAGCAGCGGGGACCTGGAGTCTAGCCTCGCCTCCTACGAGCAGTACTTC. Full variable domain (outside the CDR3, taken from reference TRBV5-1 and TRBJ2-7): KAGVTQTPRYLIKTRGQQVTLSCSPISGHRSVSWYQQTPGQGLQFLFEYFSETQRNKGNFPGRFSGRQFSNSRSEMNVSTLELGDSALYLCASSGDLESSLASYEQYFGPGTRLTVT.

This chain joins TRBV7-9 and TRBJ1-5; D ambiguous. The CDR3 is made up of 13 amino acids. CDR1 and CDR2 from the germline V gene are SEHNR and FQNEAQ (reference sequence). With 9 bases removed from V and 3 bases from J, the gap between germline ends came to 12 bases. The CDR3 reads CASSSSSNQPQHF. In DNA form, the CDR3 reads TGTGCCAGTTCTTCGAGCTCCAATCAGCCCCAGCATTTT. The variable domain in full, with the rest retrieved from reference TRBV7-9 and TRBJ1-5, is DTGVSQNPRHKITKRGQNVTFRCDPISEHNRLYWYRQTLGQGPEFLTYFQNEAQLEKSRLLSDRFSAERPKGSFSTLEIQRTEQGDSAMYLCASSSSSNQPQHFGDGTRLSIL.

The J gene is TRBJ1-5, the V gene TRBV19; tentatively, D is TRBD1 (6 bases). From germline, CDR1 is LNHDA and CDR2 SQIVND (reference sequence). Trimming removed 3 bases from V and 2 bases from J, with 11 bases in between. CDR3 size: 15 residues. The CDR3: CASSIGGGGNQPQHF. The CDR3 region has the DNA TGTGCCAGTAGTATCGGCGGGGGCGGCAATCAGCCCCAGCATTTT.

The gene calls are TRBV28 and TRBJ1-1; no reliable D call. The CDR3 sequence is 12 residues long. Trimming shortened V by 2 bases and J by 6 bases, and 7 bases separated the two germline ends. Germline V lookup: CDR1 MDHEN, CDR2 SYDVKM. The CDR3 nucleotides read TGTGCCAGCAGTTTAATCGGAGCTGAAGCTTTCTTT. This sequence encodes CASSLIGAEAFF.

This clone occurred once. The chain uses TRBV21-1 and TRBJ2-7; the D call in the table, TRBD1, was not verified against the DNA. TRBV21-1 is tagged as a pseudogene. The length of the CDR3 is 14 residues. CDR3 residues: CASSRWDTSYEQYF. CDR3 bases: TGTGCCAGCAGCAGATGGGACACCTCCTACGAGCAGTACTTC.

The chain has TRBV19 and TRBJ1-6, with 9 positions matching TRBD1. The V and J ends lost 10 bases and 5 bases, in that order; junction bases with no gene match: 6. This CDR3 has 14 amino acids. Germline values: CDR1 LNHDA, CDR2 SQIVND (reference sequence). The CDR3 loop reads CATSRTGDNSPLHF. In DNA, the CDR3 is TGTGCCACCTCCCGGACAGGGGATAATTCACCCCTCCACTTT.